The rows below give T cell receptor beta chains drawn from one sample of a study of cytotoxic CD8 clonotypes in ibrutinib-treated CLL. Here immunoSEQ multiplex PCR was the method, and the copy in TCRdb shows in-frame clones only, minus some. The sample has about 85,000 clones, roughly three quarters seen once; the top ten hold nearly 5%. This sample comprised PBMCs, obtained after 12 months of ibrutinib treatment. Receptors originate from a human donor with chronic lymphocytic leukemia. The CDR3 runs from the conserved cysteine through the conserved F or W. D genes are given only for firm matches. Clone sizes are given selectively: once, few, many, or a class where the clone is expanded.

d_gene: .
abundance: few
j_gene: TRBJ2-3
v_gene: TRBV7-3
CDR3aa: CASSRASTDTQYF
CDR3nt: TGTGCCAGCAGCCGTGCTAGCACAGATACGCAGTATTTT

d_gene: .
abundance: few
j_gene: TRBJ1-4
v_gene: TRBV2
CDR3aa: CASRQQATNEKLFF
CDR3nt: TGTGCCAGCAGGCAACAGGCAACTAATGAAAAACTGTTTTTT

d_gene: .
abundance: .
j_gene: TRBJ2-7
v_gene: TRBV4-2
CDR3aa: CASSQPGGGTYEQYF
CDR3nt: TGTGCCAGCAGCCAACCAGGGGGGGGAACCTACGAGCAGTACTTC

d_gene: .
abundance: .
j_gene: TRBJ2-5
v_gene: TRBV11-3
CDR3aa: CASSLGPPGTQETQYF
CDR3nt: TGTGCCAGCAGCTTAGGGCCTCCCGGGACACAAGAGACCCAGTACTTC

d_gene: .
abundance: .
j_gene: TRBJ1-5
v_gene: TRBV28
CDR3aa: CASSSGRPQHF
CDR3nt: TGTGCCAGCAGTTCAGGGCGGCCCCAGCATTTT

d_gene: .
abundance: .
j_gene: TRBJ2-7
v_gene: TRBV7-8
CDR3aa: CASSQRRDYEQYF
CDR3nt: TGTGCCAGCAGCCAGCGGCGTGATTACGAGCAGTACTTC

d_gene: TRBD2
abundance: .
j_gene: TRBJ2-5
v_gene: TRBV11-3
CDR3aa: CASSPGGVPETQYF
CDR3nt: TGTGCCAGCAGCCCGGGGGGGGTTCCAGAGACCCAGTACTTC

d_gene: .
abundance: .
j_gene: TRBJ1-2
v_gene: TRBV28
CDR3aa: CASRVGSLGYGYTF
CDR3nt: TGTGCCAGCAGAGTCGGCAGTTTGGGCTATGGCTACACCTTC

d_gene: .
abundance: .
j_gene: TRBJ1-2
v_gene: TRBV5-1
CDR3aa: CASSPDPGDYGYTF
CDR3nt: TGCGCCAGCAGCCCGGACCCCGGCGACTATGGCTACACCTTC

d_gene: .
abundance: .
j_gene: TRBJ1-1
v_gene: TRBV11-2
CDR3aa: CASSLARGHEAFF
CDR3nt: TGTGCCAGCAGCTTAGCCAGGGGCCATGAAGCTTTCTTT

d_gene: .
abundance: once
j_gene: TRBJ1-5
v_gene: TRBV7-9
CDR3aa: CASSLTENSNQPQHF
CDR3nt: TGTGCCAGCAGCTTGACGGAAAATAGCAATCAGCCCCAGCATTTT

d_gene: TRBD1
abundance: .
j_gene: TRBJ1-4
v_gene: TRBV10-3
CDR3aa: CATRRDRHNEKLFF
CDR3nt: TGTGCCACCAGGAGGGACAGGCATAATGAAAAACTGTTTTTT

d_gene: TRBD1
abundance: .
j_gene: TRBJ2-7
v_gene: TRBV19
CDR3aa: CASRDRGAYEQYF
CDR3nt: TGTGCCAGCCGGGACAGGGGGGCATACGAGCAGTACTTC

d_gene: .
abundance: .
j_gene: TRBJ2-3
v_gene: TRBV5-4
CDR3aa: CASSWGRRGDTQYF
CDR3nt: TGTGCCAGCAGCTGGGGACGGCGCGGGGATACGCAGTATTTT

d_gene: .
abundance: few
j_gene: TRBJ2-4
v_gene: TRBV30
CDR3aa: CAWSVRGLTVAKNIQYF
CDR3nt: TGTGCCTGGAGTGTACGGGGGTTGACCGTAGCCAAAAACATTCAGTACTTC

d_gene: .
abundance: .
j_gene: TRBJ1-2
v_gene: TRBV29-1
CDR3aa: CSVGPRFDGYTF
CDR3nt: TGCAGCGTTGGCCCCCGTTTTGATGGCTACACCTTC

d_gene: .
abundance: .
j_gene: TRBJ2-6
v_gene: TRBV7-3
CDR3aa: CASSPHSGSGANVLTF
CDR3nt: TGTGCCAGCAGCCCCCATAGCGGCTCTGGGGCCAACGTCCTGACTTTC

d_gene: TRBD1
abundance: .
j_gene: TRBJ2-5
v_gene: TRBV5-1
CDR3aa: CASSTQGGETQYF
CDR3nt: TGCGCCAGCAGCACACAGGGGGGAGAGACCCAGTACTTC

d_gene: .
abundance: .
j_gene: TRBJ1-2
v_gene: TRBV27
CDR3aa: CASSLRYRANYGYTF
CDR3nt: TGTGCCAGCAGTTTAAGGTACAGAGCTAACTATGGCTACACCTTC

d_gene: .
abundance: .
j_gene: TRBJ2-7
v_gene: TRBV5-4
CDR3aa: CASSLGRDEQYF
CDR3nt: TGTGCCAGCAGCTTGGGGCGAGACGAGCAGTACTTC

d_gene: TRBD1
abundance: once
j_gene: TRBJ2-2
v_gene: TRBV5-6
CDR3aa: CASSLVGQTNTGELFF
CDR3nt: TGTGCCAGCAGCTTGGTGGGACAGACGAACACCGGGGAGCTGTTTTTT

d_gene: TRBD1
abundance: .
j_gene: TRBJ2-4
v_gene: TRBV25-1
CDR3aa: CASSQGVGTASF
CDR3nt: TGTGCCAGCAGCCAGGGGGTCGGGACGGCCTCCTTC

d_gene: TRBD1
abundance: few
j_gene: TRBJ1-6
v_gene: TRBV30
CDR3aa: CAWTQGGDSPLHF
CDR3nt: TGTGCCTGGACCCAGGGGGGGGATTCACCCCTCCACTTT

d_gene: TRBD2
abundance: .
j_gene: TRBJ2-1
v_gene: TRBV28
CDR3aa: CASSSPGLAGGRNEQFF
CDR3nt: TGTGCCAGCAGTTCCCCGGGACTAGCGGGAGGGCGGAATGAGCAGTTCTTC

d_gene: TRBD1
abundance: few
j_gene: TRBJ1-2
v_gene: TRBV28
CDR3aa: CASSPGDRANYGYTF
CDR3nt: TGTGCCAGCAGTCCCGGGGACAGAGCTAACTATGGCTACACCTTC

d_gene: .
abundance: .
j_gene: TRBJ2-5
v_gene: TRBV5-1
CDR3aa: CASRFLGGRQETQYF
CDR3nt: TGCGCCAGCAGGTTTCTGGGGGGGCGCCAAGAGACCCAGTACTTC